This T cell receptor (beta chain) was observed in a study of post-analysis software for immune sequencing data. Study in general: As for disease course, relapsing-remitting, secondary progressive and progressive-relapsing multiple sclerosis were all included. Study findings and constraints: Patients showed TRBV5-6, TRBV5-1 and TRBV20-1 among 4 or 5 TRBV segments more frequent than in controls. Samples made in the same batch grouped tightly together by F measure.

The germline gives CDR1 DFQATT, CDR2 SNEGSKA (reference sequence). This CDR3 spans 15 amino acids. Trimming took 4 bases from V and 1 from J, leaving 16 bases between them. The TCR beta cDNA libraries contained unique molecular identifiers. It was from approximately 0.91 to 9.4 million T cells that about 540,000 cDNA molecules came. TCRdb used MiXCR to reprocess the PCR reads, holding one entry per CDR3 protein. In the table there are hundreds of thousands of distinct CDR3 sequences, roughly 29% of which are singletons. This clonotype was recorded at least ten times. Antigen unknown. The sequence came from a girl aged 5-17 years with multiple sclerosis. This rearrangement joins TRBV20-1 to TRBJ2-5; D may be TRBD1 (5 bases). The sample was blood. As DNA, the CDR3 is TGCAGTGCTACCACAGGTCGAGAACCCCAAGAGACCCAGTACTTC. This gives the protein CSATTGREPQETQYF.